This T cell receptor beta chain stems from a study of cytomegalovirus exposure and HLA in healthy donors. PCR employed 60 Vbeta and 13 Jbeta primers. Method: immunoSEQ multiplex PCR; TCRdb's copy keeps in-frame clones and lacks some. The sample has approximately 180,000 clones, about four fifths seen once; the top ten hold about 2.9%. V was trimmed by 6 bases and J by 7 bases, leaving 16 bases between them. Germline V gives CDR1 MNHNS, CDR2 SASEGT. The CDR3 length is 14 residues. This receptor was obtained from a male donor in good health and CMV-seronegative. The chain uses TRBV6-1 and TRBJ1-5; D perhaps matches TRBD1 (6 bases). The sequencing sample was made of PBMCs. CDR3 sequence (DNA): TGTGCCAGCAGCCTACACAGGGACCGGCAGCCCCAGCATTTT. Amino acid sequence: CASSLHRDRQPQHF.